The 18 T cell receptor beta chains in this list originate from one sample, sequenced in a study of blood T cells in healthy people across ages. With a J-beta primer mix and a sample-barcoded 5' primer, a second PCR ran 7 to 11 cycles. From the 5' RACE reads, TCRdb called clonotypes with MiXCR, one entry per CDR3 protein. The sample records roughly 1,700,000 distinct CDR3 sequences, under 30% being singletons. The sample comprised blood. The receptor set was obtained from a woman aged 30 to 39 in good health.

The table lists this clonotype with a few counts. The chain joins TRBV7-7 to TRBJ2-1, with D tentatively TRBD2 (5 bases). Trimming pared 8 bases from V and 0 bases from J, leaving 23 bases between. The CDR3 runs 18 residues. Germline V lookup: CDR1 SSHAT, CDR2 FNYEAQ (reference sequence). The CDR3 sequence: CASSTPRVDPFSYNEQFF. In DNA form, the CDR3 reads TGTGCCAGCTCTACTCCGCGGGTGGACCCATTCTCCTACAATGAGCAGTTCTTC.

This clonotype has a count of ten or more. The chain employs TRBV29-1 and TRBJ2-1, with TRBD2 identical over 11 bases. This CDR3 is built from 16 residues. Trimming removed 7 bases from V and 4 bases from J; junction bases left unmatched: 12. Germline CDR1 is SQVTM and CDR2 is ANQGSEA. The CDR3 nucleotides are TGCAGCGCTGTCCGGCCTAGCGGGGGGCAATACAATGAGCAGTTCTTC. Protein product: CSAVRPSGGQYNEQFF.

The V gene is TRBV10-3, the J gene TRBJ2-1; D uncertain. CDR1 and CDR2 from the germline V gene are ENHRY and SYGVKD. Trimming pared 4 bases from V and 0 bases from J, leaving 10 bases between. The CDR3 runs to 15 residues. CDR3 DNA sequence: TGTGCCATCAGTGGAGGTGTGAGCTCCTACAATGAGCAGTTCTTC. Protein: CAISGGVSSYNEQFF.

The chain couples TRBV12-3 or TRBV12-4 to TRBJ1-1; D is undetermined. The CDR3 covers 12 residues. V lost 7 bases, J lost 1 base, and 7 bases lay in between. CDR3 protein: CASMNWNTEAFF. CDR3 in DNA: TGTGCCAGCATGAACTGGAACACTGAAGCTTTCTTT.

The table lists this clonotype with a few counts. This chain connects TRBV12-3 or TRBV12-4 to TRBJ2-1; TRBD1 or TRBD2 may be the D gene (5 bases each). Trimming pared 4 bases from V and 6 bases from J, leaving 13 bases between. The CDR3 is 14 amino acids. The CDR3 loop reads CASSWSGTSNEQFF. The CDR3 bases are TGTGCCAGCAGTTGGAGTGGGACGAGCAATGAGCAGTTCTTC.

Note on this clonotype: A much larger clone is a single base away; this may be a read error. J is TRBJ2-1 and V is TRBV6-5, with a possible D match to TRBD1 (6 bases). Germline CDR1 reads MNHEY; CDR2 reads SVGAGI. CDR3 length: 15 amino acids. In DNA, the CDR3 is TGTGCCTGCAGTTCCCGGGACATATCCTACAATGAGCAGTTCTTC. Its translation is CACSSRDISYNEQFF.

The genes are TRBV7-9 and TRBJ2-1; 10 nucleotides agree with TRBD2. V lost 0 bases, J lost 6 bases, and 8 bases stayed unmatched. The CDR3 sequence is 17 residues long. Looked up from germline, CDR1 is SEHNR and CDR2 is FQNEAQ (reference sequence). The CDR3 coding sequence is TGTGCCAGCAGCTTAGCGTGGCAGCGGGAGGGAGGCAATGAGCAGTTCTTC. Encoded protein: CASSLAWQREGGNEQFF.

The gene calls are TRBV2 and TRBJ1-1; D is perhaps TRBD1 (5 bases). The V end was cut by 4 bases, the J end by 0 bases, with 9 bases between. The CDR3 is 14 residues long. Germline V CDR1 and CDR2: SNHLY, FYNNEI. The chain's CDR3 is CASSVGLMNTEAFF. In DNA, the CDR3 is TGTGCCAGCAGTGTGGGGCTAATGAACACTGAAGCTTTCTTT.

The rearrangement uses TRBV21-1 and TRBJ2-1. TRBV21-1 is recorded as a pseudogene. The CDR3 has 11 amino acids. The CDR3 is CASSKGKLWFF. CDR3 nucleotide sequence: TGTGCCAGCAGCAAAGGGAAACTGTGGTTCTTC.

V is TRBV7-3 and J is TRBJ2-6; D is undetermined. The CDR3 extends over 17 amino acids. Trimming shortened V by 2 bases and J by 0 bases, and 11 bases separated the two germline ends. Germline assignment: CDR1 SGHTA and CDR2 FQGTGA. The CDR3 DNA is TGTGCCAGCAGCTTACGGCACTTGAGCTCTGGGGCCAACGTCCTGACTTTC. Amino acids: CASSLRHLSSGANVLTF. Full variable domain (outside the CDR3, taken from reference TRBV7-3 and TRBJ2-6): GAGVSQTPSNKVTEKGKYVELRCDPISGHTALYWYRQSLGQGPEFLIYFQGTGAADDSGLPNDRFFAVRPEGSVSTLKIQRTERGDSAVYLCASSLRHLSSGANVLTFGAGSRLTVL.

At least ten counts were recorded for this clonotype. The chain's CDR3 is CSAWDSQEQYF. The CDR3 DNA follows: TGCAGTGCGTGGGACAGCCAAGAGCAGTACTTC. The chain combines TRBV20-1 with TRBJ2-7; 7 nucleotides agree with TRBD1. The CDR3 has 11 residues. Germline V gene sequence: CDR1 DFQATT, CDR2 SNEGSKA (reference sequence). Trimming took 6 bases from V and 7 from J; bases not matched to a gene: 6.

This clonotype was counted many times. The V gene is TRBV4-3, the J gene TRBJ2-1; 7 bases are a match to TRBD1. This CDR3 region has 15 residues. Losses at the gene ends were 0 bases for V and 6 bases for J; bases not matched to a gene: 5. From germline, CDR1 is LGHNA and CDR2 YSLEER. The CDR3 loop reads CASSQDYRGRNEQFF. The CDR3 nucleotides read TGCGCCAGCAGCCAAGATTATAGGGGGCGCAATGAGCAGTTCTTC.

Concerning this clonotype itself: Its ends do not fully match the called genes, so a read error is possible. CDR3: CANSLRTGGLYEQYF. The CDR3 bases are TGCGCCAACAGCTTGAGGACAGGGGGTTTATACGAGCAGTACTTC. This chain connects TRBV5-1 to TRBJ2-7, with 10 nucleotides matching TRBD1. Germline V lookup: CDR1 SGHRS, CDR2 YFSETQ. This CDR3 region has 15 residues. The full variable domain, rest sourced from reference TRBV5-1 and TRBJ2-7, is KAGVTQTPRYLIKTRGQQVTLSCSPISGHRSVSWYQQTPGQGLQFLFEYFSETQRNKGNFPGRFSGRQFSNSRSEMNVSTLELGDSALYLCANSLRTGGLYEQYFGPGTRLTVT.

Details on this clonotype: One junction end disagrees with the germline gene, perhaps due to a read error. This sequence joins TRBV12-3 or TRBV12-4 and TRBJ2-1; D is possibly TRBD1 or TRBD2 (5 bases each). The CDR3 contains 14 residues. The CDR3 is CVSSQGTRNNEQFF. In DNA form, the CDR3 reads TGTGTCAGCAGCCAAGGGACCAGAAACAATGAGCAGTTCTTC.

This clonotype was observed many times. The chain links TRBV4-3 to TRBJ2-7; D perhaps matches TRBD2 (7 bases). The CDR3 runs 15 residues. Trimming took 0 bases from V and 2 from J, leaving 11 bases between them. In germline, CDR1 is LGHNA, CDR2 YSLEER. The CDR3 DNA reads TGCGCCAGCAGCCAAGATCGCGGGGGCCCCTACGAGCAGTACTTC. This gives the protein CASSQDRGGPYEQYF.

This clonotype was observed a few times. The CDR3 bases are TGTGCCAGCAGGAGAGGCCTCTACGAGCAGTACTTC. Encoded protein: CASRRGLYEQYF. V is TRBV11-2 and J is TRBJ2-7; the D is unclear. Per germline, CDR1 SGHAT and CDR2 FQNNGV. V was clipped by 6 bases and J by 3 bases, with 9 bases between them. The CDR3 totals 12 residues.

CDR3 sequence (DNA): TGCAGTGCTATGCAAGATAGCAATCAGCCCCAGCATTTT. Its protein is CSAMQDSNQPQHF. The chain links TRBV20-1 to TRBJ1-5; no firm D call. Per germline, CDR1 DFQATT and CDR2 SNEGSKA (reference sequence). This CDR3 comprises 13 residues. V was cut by 4 bases and J by 0 bases, with 7 bases left in between.

The chain joins TRBV7-9 to TRBJ1-1; D remains ambiguous. The V gene lost 3 bases and the J gene lost 10 bases, with 15 bases spanning the gap. There are 13 residues in the CDR3. Per germline, CDR1 SEHNR and CDR2 FQNEAQ (reference sequence). The CDR3 region has the DNA TGTGCCAGCAGCTTGGGAGGGAGTGGTGGAGCTTTCTTT. Its protein product is CASSLGGSGGAFF.